A selection of T cell receptor beta chains follows, all from one sample in a study of T-cell memory formation after mild COVID-19. TCRdb passed the 5' RACE reads through MiXCR, listing each CDR3 protein once. In the table there are over 120,000 distinct CDR3 sequences, roughly 21% of which are singletons. The sequenced sample was PBMCs or a T cell subset sorted from them (not recorded which). These receptors all come from an adult woman who had mild COVID-19 (a few samples of this study predate the infection). Cell type and time point are not known. CDR3s include the opening cysteine and the closing phenylalanine or tryptophan. Each record gives: J gene, CDR3 length, D gene, V gene, clone size, CDR3 protein, CDR3 DNA. A D gene is named only where the DNA matches it firmly. A clone size is listed for some rows: how often the clone was seen (once, few, many), or a class if it is expanded.

TRBJ2-1	14	-	TRBV7-2	few	CASSSRQITNEQFF	TGTGCCAGCAGCTCCAGACAGATTACCAATGAGCAGTTCTTC
TRBJ2-1	15	TRBD2	TRBV7-2	-	CASSPTSGAHNEQFF	TGTGCCAGCAGCCCGACTAGCGGGGCCCACAATGAGCAGTTCTTC
TRBJ2-3	16	TRBD2	TRBV29-1	few	CSVAPGLAESRDTQYF	TGCAGCGTGGCCCCGGGACTAGCGGAGAGTCGAGATACGCAGTATTTT
TRBJ1-1	16	TRBD1	TRBV5-1	few	CASSPRGQGLGTEAFF	TGCGCCAGCAGCCCCAGAGGACAGGGTTTGGGGACTGAAGCTTTCTTT
TRBJ1-1	14	TRBD1	TRBV12-3/TRBV12-4	few	CASTLPGQGTEAFF	TGTGCCAGCACCCTGCCGGGACAGGGCACTGAAGCTTTCTTT
TRBJ1-1	14	-	TRBV12-3/TRBV12-4	few	CASLFGVGPTEAFF	TGTGCCAGCCTCTTCGGGGTAGGTCCCACTGAAGCTTTCTTT
TRBJ2-5	16	TRBD2	TRBV9	once	CASSPQPGLVGETQYF	TGTGCCAGCAGCCCACAGCCGGGACTAGTTGGGGAGACCCAGTACTTC
TRBJ2-7	15	TRBD2	TRBV3-1	-	CASSLGLAGLNEQYF	TGTGCCAGCAGTCTTGGACTAGCGGGGCTCAACGAGCAGTACTTC
TRBJ1-1	12	-	TRBV7-2	-	CASSFLGGEAFF	TGTGCCAGCAGCTTCCTCGGGGGCGAAGCTTTCTTT
TRBJ1-6	15	-	TRBV6-2/TRBV6-3	-	CASSYLGGYNSPLHF	TGTGCCAGCAGTTACCTCGGGGGCTATAATTCACCCCTCCACTTT